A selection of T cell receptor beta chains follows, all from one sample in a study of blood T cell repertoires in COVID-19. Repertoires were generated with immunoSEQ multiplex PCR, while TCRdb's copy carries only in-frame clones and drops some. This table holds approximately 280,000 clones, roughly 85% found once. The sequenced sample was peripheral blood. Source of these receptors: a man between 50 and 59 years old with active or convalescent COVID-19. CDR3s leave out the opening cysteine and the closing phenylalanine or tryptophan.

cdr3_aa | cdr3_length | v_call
ASRPPSGEAF | 10 | TRBV6-5
ASSLFSGQF | 9 | TRBV12-3/TRBV12-4
ASSHHQVNTEAF | 12 | TRBV28
ASSILGLAGKNTGELF | 16 | TRBV19
ASSLGQSYNEQF | 12 | TRBV7-9
ASSYSWQGSTPF | 12 | TRBV6-5
ASSRRDNYGYT | 11 | TRBV7-8
ASSLREGYEQY | 11 | TRBV7-3
AWSDRVAGEQY | 11 | TRBV30
ASSQGGFGEQF | 11 | TRBV14
ASSSHRAMNTEAF | 13 | TRBV5-1
SVPTRQGTGELF | 12 | TRBV29-1
ASSLLPGPPTDTQY | 14 | TRBV27
ASSLSAPFSGSTDTQY | 16 | TRBV28
ASSTRPEGQETQY | 13 | TRBV7-6
ASSPISGQVGGYT | 13 | TRBV4-1
ATSRARPTQETQY | 13 | TRBV15
ASSLSPGLAGVYEQY | 15 | TRBV11-2
ASSPETTGRNQPQH | 14 | TRBV18
ASSPGQGDGYT | 11 | TRBV18
ASGPSSYEQY | 10 | TRBV27
ASSPRQGADSPLH | 13 | TRBV16
ASSVLGAETQY | 11 | TRBV25-1
ASSLTGNDGYT | 11 | TRBV27
ASSEAVGRTPKAEQF | 15 | TRBV2
ASSGDRNYGYT | 11 | TRBV18
ASSPQTGSGYT | 11 | TRBV19
ASSSTSGRRETQY | 13 | TRBV11-1
ARSQDNTGELF | 11 | TRBV10-3
ATQREGKQPQH | 11 | TRBV24-1
ASRQGSGTQY | 10 | TRBV3-1/TRBV3-2
ASSLAWTGYNEQF | 13 | TRBV11-2
ASSYLSGGLQFTQY | 14 | TRBV6-5
ASSSTVNTEAF | 11 | TRBV12-3/TRBV12-4
ASTRAGGLEAF | 11 | TRBV19
ASSPPTAYQETQY | 13 | TRBV9
ASSSTRGTGFNEQY | 14 | TRBV18
ASSQDLAGDLNEQF | 14 | TRBV3-1/TRBV3-2
ASSFEYSGELF | 11 | TRBV5-1
ASRSLDRGRGAQY | 13 | TRBV5-6
ASSVRDRGKDEQF | 13 | TRBV9
ATSEAREGVTQY | 12 | TRBV24-1
AIRGTGKGRGGSPLH | 15 | TRBV10-3
ASSLVLGEQF | 10 | TRBV5-1
ASSQGTDAGNTIY | 13 | TRBV5-1
ASSDEGQGNTIY | 12 | TRBV2
ASSLAGVGGAF | 11 | TRBV7-9
AISESNRPPQH | 11 | TRBV10-3
ASSLSGAAEAF | 11 | TRBV5-1
ASSMDRGHQPQH | 12 | TRBV5-8
ASSLVPPGGQETQY | 14 | TRBV7-9
ASSRQSGSWNEQF | 13 | TRBV6-5
ASSEGSPAVAGGEQY | 15 | TRBV6-1
ASSESYSNQPQH | 12 | TRBV2
ASSRHRGGEQF | 11 | TRBV27
ASRSRLLDGGGTEAF | 15 | TRBV7-9
ASSVGPQGRDEQY | 13 | TRBV9